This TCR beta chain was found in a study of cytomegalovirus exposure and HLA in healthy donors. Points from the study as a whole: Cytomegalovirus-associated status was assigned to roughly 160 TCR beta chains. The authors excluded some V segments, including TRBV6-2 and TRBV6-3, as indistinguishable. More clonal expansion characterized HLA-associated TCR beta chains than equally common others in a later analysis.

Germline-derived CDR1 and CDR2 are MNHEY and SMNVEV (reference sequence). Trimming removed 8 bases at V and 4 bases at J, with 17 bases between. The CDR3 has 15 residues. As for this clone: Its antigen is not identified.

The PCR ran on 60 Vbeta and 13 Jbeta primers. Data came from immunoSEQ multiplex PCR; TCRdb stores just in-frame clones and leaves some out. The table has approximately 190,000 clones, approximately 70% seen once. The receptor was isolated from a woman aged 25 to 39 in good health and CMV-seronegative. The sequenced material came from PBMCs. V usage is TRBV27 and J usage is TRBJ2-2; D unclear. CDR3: CASSKVQVLTGELFF. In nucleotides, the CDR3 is TGTGCCAGCTCGAAGGTTCAGGTCCTCACCGGGGAGCTGTTTTTT.